The 27 T cell receptor beta chains in this list originate from one sample, sequenced in a study of response to subunit inactivated influenza vaccine. TCRdb reprocessed the RT-PCR reads with MiXCR, giving one entry per CDR3 protein. The sample consists of roughly 710,000 distinct CDR3 sequences, approximately 14% of them appearing once. Source: PBMCs from blood, taken roughly 2 weeks before vaccination. The source of these receptors is a man aged 50 to 59 who received an inactivated influenza vaccine.

This clonotype occurred a few times. The chain recombines TRBV20-1 with TRBJ2-1; 10 bases are a match to TRBD2. Germline V lookup: CDR1 DFQATT, CDR2 SNEGSKA (reference sequence). V trimming: 5 bases; J trimming: 5 bases; junction bases outside the gene matches: 12. The length of the CDR3 is 16 residues. The CDR3 loop reads CSAVGLAGVRNNEQFF. The CDR3 region has the DNA TGCAGTGCTGTGGGGCTAGCGGGAGTACGGAACAATGAGCAGTTCTTC.

This clonotype showed up just a few times. The chain recombines TRBV5-1 with TRBJ2-5; D may match TRBD1 or TRBD2 (5 bases each). Germline values: CDR1 SGHRS, CDR2 YFSETQ. The CDR3 spans 18 residues. V was trimmed by 4 bases and J by 5 bases, leaving 27 bases between them. CDR3 DNA sequence: TGCGCCAGCAGCAGGCCCCGTCGAGGGGCCCCCTGGGACGAGACCCAGTACTTC. Translating it yields CASSRPRRGAPWDETQYF.

This clonotype was seen only a few times. This sequence joins TRBV29-1 and TRBJ2-1; TRBD2 matches at 12 bases. V trimming: 6 bases; J trimming: 0 bases; junction bases outside the gene matches: 15. The germline V gene encodes CDR1 SQVTM and CDR2 ANQGSEA. CDR3 length: 19 amino acids. The CDR3 DNA reads TGCAGCGTCCTCAGGATGACTAGCGGGAGAGGAAGCTCCTACAATGAGCAGTTCTTC. This codes for CSVLRMTSGRGSSYNEQFF.

This clonotype occurred many times. This chain links TRBV29-1 with TRBJ2-2; D unresolved. Germline CDR1 and CDR2: SQVTM and ANQGSEA. The V gene lost 7 bases and the J gene lost 0 bases, with 6 bases spanning the gap. This CDR3 has 12 amino acids. For the CDR3, the DNA is TGCAGCGGCTGGGCGAACACCGGGGAGCTGTTTTTT. This gives the protein CSGWANTGELFF.

This clonotype was picked up a small number of times. The rearrangement links TRBV7-9 to TRBJ2-1, with a possible D match to TRBD1 (5 bases). Germline V gives CDR1 SEHNR, CDR2 FQNEAQ (reference sequence). The V and J ends lost 3 bases and 1 base respectively, with 7 bases between them. The CDR3 runs to 14 residues. The CDR3 is CASSLTVSYNEQFF. As DNA, the CDR3 is TGTGCCAGCAGCTTGACAGTTTCCTACAATGAGCAGTTCTTC.

This clonotype was counted only a few times. The chain couples TRBV5-1 to TRBJ2-2; 10 bases line up with TRBD2. This CDR3 is 15 amino acids long. The V gene's germline CDR1 is SGHRS and CDR2 YFSETQ. Trimming cost V 4 bases and J 4 bases; bases outside gene matches: 4. Here the CDR3 DNA reads TGCGCCAGCAGCCCAGCGGGAGGGTCCACCGGGGAGCTGTTTTTT. This gives the protein CASSPAGGSTGELFF.

This clonotype came up a few times. The CDR3 DNA sequence: TGTGCCAGCAGCCGAGAGACTAGCGGGACGACCTACGAGCAGTACTTC. Amino acid sequence: CASSRETSGTTYEQYF. V and J are TRBV4-2 and TRBJ2-7; the match to TRBD2 covers 11 bases. The germline V gene encodes CDR1 LGHNA and CDR2 YNFKEQ. J gave up 2 bases and V 4 bases, and 7 bases lay outside the gene matches. The CDR3 has 16 residues.

This clonotype was picked up a small number of times. A read error may explain this, as a much larger clone is one base away. V and J are TRBV7-8 and TRBJ2-3, with D uncertain. Deletions cut 3 bases from V and 7 bases from J, with 5 bases between. Germline-derived CDR1 and CDR2 are SGHVS and FQNEAQ. The CDR3 is made up of 11 amino acids. The chain's CDR3 is CASSFGNTQYF. The CDR3 coding sequence is TGTGCCAGCAGCTTTGGAAATACGCAGTATTTT.

This clonotype came up a few times. The V and J genes are TRBV3-1 and TRBJ1-4; D gene ambiguous. The V gene's germline CDR1 is LGHDT and CDR2 YNNKEL (reference sequence). Trimming shortened V by 1 base and J by 2 bases, and 11 bases separated the two germline ends. The CDR3 loop spans 16 amino acids. CDR3 protein: CASSQGTRFTNEKLFF. The CDR3 DNA reads as TGTGCCAGCAGCCAAGGGACCCGGTTCACTAATGAAAAACTGTTTTTT. Variable domain in full (rest from reference TRBV3-1 and TRBJ1-4): DTAVSQTPKYLVTQMGNDKSIKCEQNLGHDTMYWYKQDSKKFLKIMFSYNNKELIINETVPNRFSPKSPDKAHLNLHINSLELGDSAVYFCASSQGTRFTNEKLFFGSGTQLSVL.

This clonotype was seen a few times. CDR3 nucleotides: TGTGCCACCAGCAGAGTATTGACCGATCCGTATGGCTACACCTTC. The encoded protein is CATSRVLTDPYGYTF. The V call is TRBV15, the J call TRBJ1-2; D is undetermined. The CDR3 runs to 15 residues. The V end lost 1 base, the J end lost 5 bases, and 14 bases lay between the germline ends. Germline-derived CDR1 and CDR2 are LNHNV and YYDKDF (reference sequence).

This clonotype occurred a few times. The gene calls are TRBV5-1 and TRBJ1-4; D ambiguous. Germline CDR1 and CDR2: SGHRS and YFSETQ. V lost 4 bases and J lost 0, with 4 bases in between. The CDR3 runs to 13 residues. The CDR3 DNA reads as TGCGCCAGCAGCAGTGCAACTAATGAAAAACTGTTTTTT. Translation: CASSSATNEKLFF.

The chain couples TRBV15 to TRBJ2-3, with unresolved D. Germline values: CDR1 LNHNV, CDR2 YYDKDF (reference sequence). The CDR3 consists of 12 residues. V was clipped by 0 bases and J by 5 bases, with 3 bases between them. The CDR3 DNA reads TGTGCCACCAGCAGAGATAAAGATACGCAGTATTTT. Translation gives CATSRDKDTQYF.

Only a few counts were recorded for this clonotype. Here the CDR3 DNA reads TGTGCCACCAGCTCTACTAGCGGGGCCGAACGGATCACAGATACGCAGTATTTT. This gives the protein CATSSTSGAERITDTQYF. The gene calls are TRBV24-1 and TRBJ2-3; 10 positions agree with TRBD2. CDR1 KGHDR and CDR2 SFDVKD come from the germline V gene. V was pared by 7 bases and J by 2 bases, with 14 bases of the junction left unmatched. The CDR3 spans 18 residues.

The rearrangement uses TRBV28 and TRBJ2-3, with 8 bases aligning to TRBD1. Unmatched junction bases numbered 6, after V lost 7 bases and J lost 3 bases. CDR1 is MDHEN and CDR2 is SYDVKM in the germline V gene. The CDR3 has 14 residues. The CDR3 DNA is TGTGCCAGCAAAGAGACAGGGGCAACAGATACGCAGTATTTT. Translation gives CASKETGATDTQYF.

V usage is TRBV10-3 and J usage is TRBJ2-3; D remains ambiguous. This CDR3 has 15 amino acids. V lost 0 bases, J lost 4 bases, and 11 bases lay in between. Germline assignment: CDR1 ENHRY and CDR2 SYGVKD. The CDR3 DNA is TGTGCCATCAGTGAGTCGAGAAACACTGCAGATACGCAGTATTTT. Its translation: CAISESRNTADTQYF.

V gene TRBV4-2 combines with J gene TRBJ2-1, with 7 bases identical to TRBD2. Germline CDR1 and CDR2: LGHNA and YNFKEQ. V gave up 10 bases and J gave up 4 bases; unmatched junction bases: 16. This CDR3 is 16 amino acids long. CDR3 loop: CATYKLRREKYNEQFF. The CDR3 nucleotides are TGTGCCACATACAAACTTCGGCGGGAGAAATACAATGAGCAGTTCTTC.

Only a few counts were recorded for this clonotype. This sequence joins TRBV5-5 and TRBJ1-1, with 7 nucleotides matching TRBD1. J lost 11 bases, V lost 2 bases, and 9 bases had no gene match. The CDR3 spans 13 residues. The germline V gene has CDR1 SGHKS and CDR2 YYEKEE (reference sequence). The CDR3 DNA reads TGTGCCAGCAGCTTCATGGACGGACAGGAGGCTTTCTTT. As protein: CASSFMDGQEAFF.

Ten or more counts support this clonotype. This chain connects TRBV20-1 to TRBJ2-1; unclear D gene. The CDR3 runs to 17 residues. Per the germline V gene, CDR1 is DFQATT and CDR2 is SNEGSKA (reference sequence). V shed 4 bases and J shed 0 bases, with 19 bases lying between them. The CDR3 nucleotides are TGCAGTGCTATCTCAGCGTCCAAACCCAGCTCCTACAATGAGCAGTTCTTC. Its translation: CSAISASKPSSYNEQFF.

This rearrangement joins TRBV5-1 to TRBJ2-1, with D perhaps matching TRBD2 (5 bases). The V end lost 3 bases, the J end lost 8 bases, and 24 bases lay between the germline ends. Germline V lookup: CDR1 SGHRS, CDR2 YFSETQ. This CDR3 is built from 17 residues. The CDR3 reads CASSSSGNRAAADEQFF. The CDR3 DNA is TGCGCCAGCAGCTCCTCAGGAAATCGGGCCGCAGCGGATGAGCAGTTCTTC. Based on the CDR3 plus reference TRBV5-1 and TRBJ2-1, the full variable domain is KAGVTQTPRYLIKTRGQQVTLSCSPISGHRSVSWYQQTPGQGLQFLFEYFSETQRNKGNFPGRFSGRQFSNSRSEMNVSTLELGDSALYLCASSSSGNRAAADEQFFGPGTRLTVL.

The rearrangement links TRBV12-3 or TRBV12-4 to TRBJ2-6; D may be TRBD2 (6 bases). The V and J ends lost 4 bases and 0 bases respectively, with 13 bases between them. The CDR3 runs to 17 residues. In nucleotides, the CDR3 is TGTGCCAGCAGTTCGGGGACTTTTCCCTCTGGGGCCAACGTCCTGACTTTC. Translating gives CASSSGTFPSGANVLTF.

V is TRBV3-1 and J is TRBJ2-1, with a possible D match to TRBD1 (7 bases). Germline V gene data show CDR1 as LGHDT and CDR2 as YNNKEL (reference sequence). The CDR3 is 13 residues long. Trimming took off 4 bases at V and 5 bases at J, with 9 bases between the two ends. CDR3 nucleotides: TGTGCCAGCAGCCGCAGGGGGGACAATGAGCAGTTCTTC. Residues: CASSRRGDNEQFF.

The CDR3 is CASSRTPGGEQFF. The CDR3 DNA is TGTGCCAGCAGCCGTACCCCTGGCGGTGAGCAGTTCTTC. The chain links TRBV3-1 to TRBJ2-1; no definite D call. This CDR3 contains 13 residues. Germline-derived CDR1 and CDR2 are LGHDT and YNNKEL (reference sequence). Between the trimmed V and J ends, which lost 4 bases and 9 bases, there was a span of 13 bases.

In this sample, this clonotype turned up a few times. V gene TRBV12-3 or TRBV12-4 combines with J gene TRBJ2-5, with a possible D match to TRBD2 (6 bases). This CDR3 comprises 13 residues. V was cut by 6 bases and J by 5 bases, with 13 bases left in between. For the CDR3, the DNA is TGTGCCAGCAGCCCTTTAGGAGGGGAGACCCAGTACTTC. It yields the protein CASSPLGGETQYF.

This clonotype has just a few counts. The chain links TRBV2 to TRBJ2-3, with D possibly being TRBD1 (5 bases). The ends were cut back, 6 bases at V and 0 bases at J, with 10 bases in the middle. Germline V CDR1 and CDR2: SNHLY, FYNNEI. This CDR3 has 14 residues. CDR3 amino acids: CASSRQPSTDTQYF. CDR3 nucleotide sequence: TGTGCCAGCAGCAGACAGCCTAGCACAGATACGCAGTATTTT.

Ten or more counts support this clonotype. The chain recombines TRBV2 with TRBJ2-6, with D maybe TRBD1 (6 bases). Germline V CDR1 and CDR2: SNHLY, FYNNEI. The CDR3 length is 18 residues. The germline V and J ends were trimmed by 2 bases and 1 base, with 15 bases remaining between them. The CDR3 loop is CASSEWGPPFSGANVLTF. For the CDR3, the DNA is TGTGCCAGCAGTGAATGGGGGCCCCCTTTTTCTGGGGCCAACGTCCTGACTTTC.

The rearrangement joins TRBV20-1 to TRBJ1-4; 8 nucleotides agree with TRBD1. CDR3 size: 15 residues. Germline V gene data show CDR1 as DFQATT and CDR2 as SNEGSKA (reference sequence). V lost 3 bases, J lost 5 bases, and 8 bases stayed unmatched. The CDR3 DNA reads as TGCAGTGCTAGTCCCACAGGGGGAGGGAATGAAAAACTGTTTTTT. Amino acids: CSASPTGGGNEKLFF.

The genes are TRBV20-1 and TRBJ2-1; 8 nucleotides line up with TRBD2. The CDR3 has 16 amino acids. V gave up 0 bases and J gave up 2 bases; unmatched junction bases: 6. The V gene's germline CDR1 is DFQATT and CDR2 SNEGSKA (reference sequence). CDR3 protein: CSARDRLAGPYNEQFF. The CDR3 bases are TGCAGTGCTAGAGATCGTCTAGCGGGCCCCTACAATGAGCAGTTCTTC.